These 32 T cell receptor beta chains were all obtained from the same sample, sequenced in a study of OX40 agonist ivuxolimab in advanced cancers. Clones were sequenced by immunoSEQ multiplex PCR, and TCRdb holds only the in-frame ones, with some missing. This sample has approximately 31,000 clones; approximately 85% occur once, and the top ten carry 45% to 65%. This specimen was CD4+ or CD8+ T cells sorted from blood, taken in a trial of the OX40 agonist ivuxolimab. The receptors derive from an adult with an advanced solid tumor such as melanoma, head and neck, liver or kidney cancer.

The V call is TRBV7-3, the J call TRBJ2-7; D not certain. Trimming left V 3 bases short and J 4 bases short, with 16 bases between. CDR1 SGHTA and CDR2 FQGTGA come from the germline V gene. CDR3 length: 15 residues. This CDR3 reads CASSLGPGKIYEQYF. DNA of the CDR3: TGTGCCAGCAGCTTGGGCCCGGGTAAGATTTACGAGCAGTACTTC.

This clone was seen only a few times. This rearrangement joins TRBV7-7 to TRBJ2-2; D gene uncertain. Per the germline V gene, CDR1 is SSHAT and CDR2 is FNYEAQ (reference sequence). The CDR3 runs 14 residues. Trimming took off 1 base at V and 3 bases at J, with 6 bases between the two ends. CDR3 in DNA: TGTGCCAGCAGCTTAGAGGCAGACACCGGGGAGCTGTTTTTT. It yields the protein CASSLEADTGELFF.

As DNA, the CDR3 is TGTGCCAGCGGTCCTGAACCCTCCCCTAGCACAGATACGCAGTATTTT. Its translation is CASGPEPSPSTDTQYF. The V call is TRBV27, the J call TRBJ2-3; unclear D gene. The V end lost 8 bases, the J end lost 0 bases, and 18 bases lay between the germline ends. Germline values: CDR1 MNHEY, CDR2 SMNVEV (reference sequence). The CDR3 totals 16 residues.

The chain employs TRBV19 and TRBJ1-6; no clear D. Germline V gene sequence: CDR1 LNHDA, CDR2 SQIVND (reference sequence). The CDR3 spans 15 residues. V lost 7 bases and J 9 bases, leaving 19 bases between the germline ends. The CDR3 sequence: CASTPAGSLGSPLHF. The CDR3 nucleotides are TGTGCCAGTACACCCGCGGGCAGTTTAGGTTCACCCCTCCACTTT.

CDR3 loop: CAWRMGTNTEAFF. CDR3 DNA sequence: TGTGCCTGGAGGATGGGGACGAACACTGAAGCTTTCTTT. The chain recombines TRBV30 with TRBJ1-1, with D possibly matching TRBD1 (5 bases). This CDR3 is 13 amino acids long. Germline assignment: CDR1 GTSNPN and CDR2 SVGIG (reference sequence). V lost 3 bases and J 1 base, leaving 9 bases between the germline ends.

The gene calls are TRBV27 and TRBJ2-5, with 15 bases identical to TRBD2. Germline trimming cut 1 base from V and 5 bases from J; bases unmatched to any gene: 2. The CDR3 totals 16 residues. CDR1 and CDR2 (germline): MNHEY, SMNVEV (reference sequence). CDR3 loop: CASSLWTSGGVETQYF. In nucleotides, the CDR3 is TGTGCCAGCAGTTTATGGACTAGCGGGGGGGTGGAGACCCAGTACTTC.

This rearrangement joins TRBV6-5 to TRBJ1-2, with 8 bases fitting TRBD1. The CDR3 consists of 11 residues. CDR1 is MNHEY and CDR2 is SVGAGI in the germline V gene. V lost 6 bases to trimming and J lost 11 bases; unmatched junction nucleotides: 5. CDR3 in amino acids: CASRDRGGYTF. The CDR3 DNA follows: TGTGCCAGCAGAGACAGGGGTGGTTACACCTTC.

The rearrangement links TRBV5-1 to TRBJ1-6, with D possibly matching TRBD1 (6 bases). V was trimmed by 4 bases and J by 7 bases, leaving 15 bases between them. The CDR3 covers 15 residues. Germline loops: CDR1 SGHRS, CDR2 YFSETQ. The CDR3 loop reads CASSHTTGDNSPLHF. CDR3 bases: TGCGCCAGCAGCCACACGACAGGTGACAATTCACCCCTCCACTTT.

The chain couples TRBV11-2 to TRBJ2-7; a weak D match, TRBD1 (5 bases). Per the germline V gene, CDR1 is SGHAT and CDR2 is FQNNGV. The CDR3 runs 12 residues. V was clipped by 3 bases and J by 3 bases, with 6 bases between them. The CDR3 region is CASSLTDYEQYF. As DNA, the CDR3 is TGTGCCAGCAGCTTGACAGACTACGAGCAGTACTTC.

The chain couples TRBV19 to TRBJ2-5; either TRBD1 or TRBD2 may fit D (5 bases each). Trimming took off 4 bases at V and 5 bases at J, with 17 bases between the two ends. The CDR3 has 15 amino acids. CDR1 LNHDA and CDR2 SQIVND come from the germline V gene (reference sequence). This CDR3 is CASSTLTWGRETQYF. The CDR3 DNA is TGTGCCAGTAGTACCCTGACTTGGGGACGGGAGACCCAGTACTTC.

This chain uses TRBV2 with TRBJ1-3; D is possibly TRBD1 (5 bases). Germline V gene lookup returns CDR1 SNHLY and CDR2 FYNNEI. The V end was cut by 6 bases, the J end by 0 bases, with 12 bases between. This CDR3 contains 15 residues. The CDR3 sequence: CASSIDSSSGNTIYF. CDR3 DNA: TGTGCCAGCAGCATAGACAGCAGCTCTGGAAACACCATATATTTT. Combining the CDR3 with reference TRBV2 and TRBJ1-3 gives the whole variable domain EPEVTQTPSHQVTQMGQEVILRCVPISNHLYFYWYRQILGQKVEFLVSFYNNEISEKSEIFDDQFSVERPDGSNFTLKIRSTKLEDSAMYFCASSIDSSSGNTIYFGEGSWLTVV.

V is TRBV7-8 and J is TRBJ1-3; tentative D call: TRBD1 (5 bases). CDR1 and CDR2 (germline): SGHVS, FQNEAQ. V lost 5 bases and J lost 7, with 9 bases in between. CDR3 size: 12 residues. The CDR3 nucleotides read TGTGCCAGCAGCACCGGGGGGAACACCATATATTTT. Translated, it gives CASSTGGNTIYF.

This clone was seen a single time. The chain links TRBV2 to TRBJ2-1; 9 bases line up with TRBD2. V shed 4 bases and J 4 bases; nucleotides not matched to a gene: 8. This CDR3 is built from 16 residues. Germline CDR1 is SNHLY and CDR2 is FYNNEI. CDR3 DNA sequence: TGTGCCAGCAGTGGGCTCGGCGGGGGGGCTTACAATGAGCAGTTCTTC. Its protein is CASSGLGGGAYNEQFF.

The rearrangement links TRBV5-6 to TRBJ2-1; 12 nucleotides line up with TRBD1. CDR1 is SGHDT, CDR2 YYEEEE, per germline. Trimming removed 4 bases from V and 6 bases from J; junction bases left unmatched: 5. The CDR3 loop spans 15 amino acids. CDR3 in DNA: TGTGCCAGCAGCGCGGGACAGGGGGCCCGCAATGAGCAGTTCTTC. It translates to CASSAGQGARNEQFF.

The chain carries TRBV9 and TRBJ1-2; 7 bases are shared with TRBD1. Per germline, CDR1 SGDLS and CDR2 YYNGEE. The CDR3 is 14 amino acids. The trim removed 2 bases at V and 5 bases at J, leaving 6 bases unmatched. The CDR3 coding sequence is TGTGCCAGCAGCGTGGACACAGGGGAGTATGGCTACACCTTC. Protein sequence: CASSVDTGEYGYTF.

The chain couples TRBV13 to TRBJ2-5, with D hard to call. Trimming cost V 2 bases and J 2 bases, with 9 bases left between them. The CDR3 is 14 residues long. CDR1 is PRHDT, CDR2 FYEKMQ, per germline (reference sequence). The CDR3 DNA reads TGTGCCAGCAGCTTAAAATCCCAGCAAGAGACCCAGTACTTC. It specifies CASSLKSQQETQYF. The entire variable domain, with the rest obtained from reference TRBV13 and TRBJ2-5, is as follows: AAGVIQSPRHLIKEKRETATLKCYPIPRHDTVYWYQQGPGQDPQFLISFYEKMQSDKGSIPDRFSAQQFSDYHSELNMSSLELGDSALYFCASSLKSQQETQYFGPGTRLLVL.

J is TRBJ1-1 and V is TRBV28, with D tentatively TRBD1 (6 bases). Trimming left V 6 bases short and J 0 bases short, with 20 bases between. The CDR3 contains 17 residues. The germline V gene has CDR1 MDHEN and CDR2 SYDVKM. The CDR3 sequence: CASRSGASPIMNTEAFF. DNA for the CDR3: TGTGCCAGCAGATCAGGGGCGTCACCTATCATGAACACTGAAGCTTTCTTT.

This clone was seen only a few times. V gene TRBV19 combines with J gene TRBJ2-3; tentatively, D is TRBD1 (5 bases). Trimming removed 6 bases at V and 0 bases at J, with 16 bases between. Germline V gene sequence: CDR1 LNHDA, CDR2 SQIVND (reference sequence). CDR3 length: 16 amino acids. DNA of the CDR3: TGTGCCAGTAGGCCTTTGACAGTATCTAGCACAGATACGCAGTATTTT. It yields the protein CASRPLTVSSTDTQYF.

The rearrangement links TRBV4-2 to TRBJ2-3; a weak D match, TRBD2 (5 bases). Germline assignment: CDR1 LGHNA and CDR2 YNFKEQ. The CDR3 totals 15 residues. V was cut by 3 bases and J by 2 bases, with 12 bases left in between. CDR3 sequence reads: CASSHTGELTDTQYF. The DNA of the CDR3 is TGTGCCAGCAGCCATACCGGGGAACTCACAGATACGCAGTATTTT.

This rearrangement joins TRBV28 to TRBJ2-5, with 10 bases that match TRBD2. Germline values: CDR1 MDHEN, CDR2 SYDVKM. The CDR3 contains 17 residues. The V gene end was trimmed by 3 bases and the J gene end by 1 base; junction bases not matched to a gene: 8. CDR3 residues: CASSFGSGRHSQETQYF. The CDR3 DNA reads TGTGCCAGCAGTTTTGGTAGCGGGAGGCACAGCCAAGAGACCCAGTACTTC.

This chain joins TRBV6-5 and TRBJ2-1; unclear D gene. Germline CDR1 reads MNHEY; CDR2 reads SVGAGI. The germline V and J ends were trimmed by 2 bases and 7 bases, with 9 bases remaining between them. The CDR3 has 13 residues. In DNA, the CDR3 is TGTGCCAGCAGTTACAAGGGTGGAAATGAGCAGTTCTTC. Its protein is CASSYKGGNEQFF.

The chain is built from TRBV15 and TRBJ2-1; D is unresolved. V was shortened by 4 bases and J by 0 bases, with 7 bases between the two germline ends. CDR1 LNHNV and CDR2 YYDKDF come from the germline V gene (reference sequence). This CDR3 contains 14 residues. Written as DNA, the CDR3 is TGTGCCACCAGCAAGCTGAGCTCCTACAATGAGCAGTTCTTC. Translating gives CATSKLSSYNEQFF.

The V call is TRBV9, the J call TRBJ2-7; D gene uncertain. Trimming left V 3 bases short and J 3 bases short, with 22 bases between. CDR3 length equals 17 residues. Germline V gene sequence: CDR1 SGDLS, CDR2 YYNGEE. The CDR3 bases are TGTGCCAGCAGCGAGACATCGACACTTTCTGCCGGCTACGAGCAGTACTTC. This encodes CASSETSTLSAGYEQYF.

The V gene is TRBV25-1, the J gene TRBJ2-3, with 9 bases identical to TRBD2. The trim removed 3 bases at V and 0 bases at J, leaving 1 base unmatched. Per germline, CDR1 MGHDK and CDR2 SYGVNS. This CDR3 has 15 amino acids. This CDR3 is CASSELAGSTDTQYF. The DNA of the CDR3 is TGTGCCAGCAGTGAGCTAGCGGGGAGCACAGATACGCAGTATTTT.

The chain has TRBV5-4 and TRBJ2-7; 12 bases match TRBD2. J gave up 3 bases and V 4 bases, and 5 bases lay outside the gene matches. CDR1 SGHNT and CDR2 YYREEE come from the germline V gene (reference sequence). The CDR3 contains 15 residues. CDR3 in DNA: TGTGCCAGCAGCGGACTGACTAGCGGGGGCTACGAGCAGTACTTC. Residues: CASSGLTSGGYEQYF.

This clone appeared once. J is TRBJ2-5 and V is TRBV4-2; 9 bases match TRBD1. After removal of 4 bases from V and 4 bases from J, the junction contained 4 bases not matched to a gene. The CDR3 is 14 amino acids. From germline, CDR1 is LGHNA and CDR2 YNFKEQ. The CDR3 region has the DNA TGTGCCAGCAGCCGGGAACAGGGGGCAGAGACCCAGTACTTC. Amino acid sequence: CASSREQGAETQYF.

This clone was seen ten or more times. V and J are TRBV28 and TRBJ2-3; 10 nucleotides line up with TRBD1. The CDR3 consists of 15 residues. The V and J ends lost 6 bases and 3 bases, in that order; junction bases with no gene match: 6. Per germline, CDR1 MDHEN and CDR2 SYDVKM. This chain's CDR3 is CASRRDRGVTDTQYF. CDR3 coding DNA: TGTGCCAGCAGGAGGGACAGGGGAGTTACAGATACGCAGTATTTT.

The rearrangement uses TRBV27 and TRBJ1-1; D unclear. The length of the CDR3 is 14 residues. CDR1 MNHEY and CDR2 SMNVEV come from the germline V gene (reference sequence). The germline V and J ends were trimmed by 5 bases and 1 base, with 11 bases remaining between them. CDR3 sequence reads: CASSTAVGNTEAFF. DNA for the CDR3: TGTGCCAGCAGTACCGCGGTGGGGAACACTGAAGCTTTCTTT.

V gene TRBV7-9 combines with J gene TRBJ1-1; 12 bases fit TRBD1. V shed 5 bases and J 7 bases; nucleotides not matched to a gene: 8. The CDR3 extends over 15 amino acids. Germline assignment: CDR1 SEHNR and CDR2 FQNEAQ (reference sequence). CDR3 loop: CASSGRDRGHDEAFF. In nucleotides, the CDR3 is TGTGCCAGCAGCGGAAGGGACAGGGGGCATGATGAAGCTTTCTTT.

The chain employs TRBV7-8 and TRBJ1-5; 10 nucleotides align to TRBD1. Germline V gene data show CDR1 as SGHVS and CDR2 as FQNEAQ. The CDR3 runs to 18 residues. Trimming took 1 base from V and 3 from J; bases not matched to a gene: 9. CDR3 sequence reads: CASSLELPGQGHNQPQHF. As DNA, the CDR3 is TGTGCCAGCAGCTTAGAGCTACCGGGACAGGGGCACAATCAGCCCCAGCATTTT.

The chain uses TRBV11-3 and TRBJ1-5; D is uncertain. The germline V and J ends were trimmed by 5 bases and 0 bases, with 11 bases remaining between them. CDR3 length: 15 amino acids. The germline CDR1 and CDR2 sequences are SGHNT and YENEEA. The CDR3 spells CASSPRAYSNQPQHF. In nucleotides, the CDR3 is TGTGCCAGCAGCCCTCGGGCCTATAGCAATCAGCCCCAGCATTTT.

Comment on this clone: Other DNA sequences within the sample encode an identical CDR3. The chain uses TRBV28 and TRBJ2-3; D uncertain. The ends were cut back, 4 bases at V and 4 bases at J, with 3 bases in the middle. The CDR3 has 11 residues. Germline lookup yields CDR1 MDHEN and CDR2 SYDVKM. For the CDR3, the DNA is TGTGCCAGCAGTTCTCCAGATACGCAGTATTTT. Its translation: CASSSPDTQYF.